This T cell receptor (beta chain) was found in a study of T cells in tumors after PD-1 blockade. For the study at large: Prior checkpoint blockade, systemic immunosuppressant use, or anti-cancer therapy within 4 weeks excluded patients. Mean per blood sample: 113,528 templates (about 24,679-260,000), roughly 34,000 unique clonotypes.

Some clones are missing from TCRdb's copy, which holds only in-frame ones; the method was immunoSEQ multiplex PCR. The table has some 20,000 clones, over 70% seen once. Findings of the study overall: About 41% of tumor TCR clonotypes were also found in blood.

On this clone itself: Its antigen is as yet unknown.

V gave up 6 bases and J gave up 7 bases, with 19 bases separating them. This CDR3 contains 15 residues. Germline assignment: CDR1 SNHLY and CDR2 FYNNEI. Genomic DNA template from tumor biopsies or peripheral blood, about 600 ng to 6,500 ng input. The V gene is TRBV2, the J gene TRBJ2-1; D gene uncertain. The receptor's source is a human donor with advanced basal cell or squamous cell carcinoma (not recorded which). The source material was PBMCs, sampled after anti-PD-1 therapy. DNA for the CDR3: TGTGCCAGCAGACCCGAGTTAGGGAATAATAATGAGCAGTTCTTC. This sequence encodes CASRPELGNNNEQFF.